Below, 14 T cell receptor beta chains from the same sample are listed, as sequenced in a study of long-term antiretroviral therapy in people with HIV. At the survey level, the v3.0 immunoSEQ assay was run. Some clones are missing from TCRdb's copy, which holds only in-frame ones; the method was immunoSEQ multiplex PCR. The profile shows about 28,000 clones, approximately 84% of them singletons. This specimen consisted of unsorted PBMCs, obtained 2 years after starting antiretroviral therapy. The receptors shown here come from a man aged 50-59 years with HIV.

V gene TRBV7-8 combines with J gene TRBJ1-1; TRBD1 might be the D (5 bases). This CDR3 is built from 15 residues. Trimming removed 3 bases from V and 0 bases from J, with 11 bases in between. In germline, CDR1 is SGHVS, CDR2 FQNEAQ. CDR3 protein: CASSLDTNLNTEAFF. In DNA form, the CDR3 reads TGTGCCAGCAGCTTGGACACGAATTTGAACACTGAAGCTTTCTTT.

This sequence joins TRBV19 and TRBJ2-7; TRBD1 might be the D (5 bases). The CDR3 contains 14 residues. V shed 6 bases and J shed 0 bases, with 12 bases lying between them. Germline V gene data show CDR1 as LNHDA and CDR2 as SQIVND (reference sequence). CDR3 loop: CASRADSSSYEQYF. Written as DNA, the CDR3 is TGTGCCAGTAGGGCAGACAGCAGCTCCTACGAGCAGTACTTC. The variable domain in full, with the rest retrieved from reference TRBV19 and TRBJ2-7, is DGGITQSPKYLFRKEGQNVTLSCEQNLNHDAMYWYRQDPGQGLRLIYYSQIVNDFQKGDIAEGYSVSREKKESFPLTVTSAQKNPTAFYLCASRADSSSYEQYFGPGTRLTVT.

The chain uses TRBV7-8 and TRBJ1-4, with a weak D call TRBD1 (5 bases). Germline CDR1 SGHVS, CDR2 FQNEAQ. The CDR3 sequence is 16 residues long. The V end was cut by 0 bases, the J end by 7 bases, with 15 bases between. The CDR3 region is CASSLAYGHMGEKLFF. In DNA form, the CDR3 reads TGTGCCAGCAGCTTAGCGTACGGACATATGGGTGAAAAACTGTTTTTT.

The chain carries TRBV4-1 and TRBJ2-5; D unclear. This CDR3 has 12 residues. Germline-derived CDR1 and CDR2 are MGHRA and YSYEKL. Trimming pared 3 bases from V and 3 bases from J, leaving 5 bases between. As DNA, the CDR3 is TGCGCCAGCAGCCAGTCGGAAGAGACCCAGTACTTC. Translation gives CASSQSEETQYF.

The chain's CDR3 is CASSPGQLSNQPQHF. The CDR3 DNA reads as TGTGCCAGCAGCCCGGGACAGCTTAGCAATCAGCCCCAGCATTTT. The genes are TRBV5-8 and TRBJ1-5; 7 bases line up with TRBD1. Germline V gene sequence: CDR1 SGHTS, CDR2 YDEGEE. This CDR3 is built from 15 residues. V lost 4 bases to trimming and J lost 0 bases; unmatched junction nucleotides: 4. The full variable domain, with the rest looked up from reference TRBV5-8 and TRBJ1-5, is EAGVTQSPTHLIKTRGQQATLRCSPISGHTSVYWYQQALGLGLQFLLWYDEGEERNRGNFPPRFSGRQFPNYSSELNVNALELEDSALYLCASSPGQLSNQPQHFGDGTRLSIL.

This chain joins TRBV7-2 and TRBJ2-2; TRBD1 or TRBD2 may be the D gene (6 bases each). Deletions cut 2 bases from V and 4 bases from J, with 11 bases between. The CDR3 loop spans 15 amino acids. Germline-derived CDR1 and CDR2 are SGHTA and FQGNSA. The CDR3 is CASSLWGAATGELFF. CDR3 coding DNA: TGTGCCAGCAGCTTATGGGGGGCGGCCACCGGGGAGCTGTTTTTT.

The chain carries TRBV10-3 and TRBJ2-7; D remains unclear. The CDR3 is 14 amino acids. The V end lost 0 bases, the J end lost 5 bases, and 11 bases lay between the germline ends. Looked up from germline, CDR1 is ENHRY and CDR2 is SYGVKD. CDR3 bases: TGTGCCATCAGTGAGTCAAATATGCGGCACGAGCAGTACTTC. It yields the protein CAISESNMRHEQYF.

The chain recombines TRBV5-1 with TRBJ2-7; 9 bases match TRBD2. This CDR3 has 15 residues. V shed 4 bases, J shed 4 bases, and the junction held 9 bases outside the gene matches. Germline V gives CDR1 SGHRS, CDR2 YFSETQ. The CDR3 nucleotides are TGCGCCAGCAGCCCCCTGGCGGGGGGGGGATACGAGCAGTACTTC. Protein product: CASSPLAGGGYEQYF.

This clone occurred a few times. The rearrangement uses TRBV7-9 and TRBJ2-7; 10 nucleotides align to TRBD2. The CDR3 is made up of 17 amino acids. V shed 5 bases and J 3 bases; nucleotides not matched to a gene: 13. Germline CDR1 is SEHNR and CDR2 is FQNEAQ (reference sequence). The chain's CDR3 is CASSPTILAGALYEQYF. Here the CDR3 DNA reads TGTGCCAGCAGCCCCACAATCCTAGCGGGAGCCCTCTACGAGCAGTACTTC.

V usage is TRBV6-1 and J usage is TRBJ1-1; possible D gene TRBD1, 5 bases. From germline, CDR1 is MNHNS and CDR2 SASEGT. The ends were cut back, 4 bases at V and 0 bases at J, with 12 bases in the middle. The CDR3 is made up of 15 amino acids. In DNA form, the CDR3 reads TGTGCCAGCAGTGGGGGGGGTCGTATGAACACTGAAGCTTTCTTT. It encodes CASSGGGRMNTEAFF.

In nucleotides, the CDR3 is TGTGCCTGGGACCCAGGGGGCGCCGAAACCGGGGAGCTGTTTTTT. Its protein is CAWDPGGAETGELFF. The chain combines TRBV30 with TRBJ2-2; the match to TRBD1 covers 8 bases. Per germline, CDR1 GTSNPN and CDR2 SVGIG (reference sequence). The junction had 10 bases not matched to a gene; V was cut back by 5 bases and J by 5 bases. The length of the CDR3 is 15 residues.

Concerning this clone itself: A junction boundary mismatches the germline segment, possibly from a read error. The chain recombines TRBV19 with TRBJ2-3; 9 bases align to TRBD1. This CDR3 contains 12 residues. Germline V CDR1 and CDR2: LNHDA, SQIVND (reference sequence). The CDR3 DNA is TGTGCCAGTAGTATAGCACAGGGGGCTGCGAATTTT. Translated: CASSIAQGAANF.

The gene calls are TRBV4-3 and TRBJ2-5, with 9 bases aligning to TRBD2. V shed 0 bases, J shed 7 bases, and the junction held 9 bases outside the gene matches. Looked up from germline, CDR1 is LGHNA and CDR2 is YSLEER. This CDR3 spans 16 amino acids. The CDR3 sequence: CASSQELGGGAPTQYF. The CDR3 coding sequence is TGCGCCAGCAGCCAAGAACTAGGCGGGGGGGCCCCGACCCAGTACTTC.

The genes are TRBV6-4 and TRBJ2-1, with 8 bases identical to TRBD2. The CDR3 covers 15 residues. V trimming: 5 bases; J trimming: 7 bases; junction bases outside the gene matches: 10. The germline V gene encodes CDR1 MRHNA and CDR2 SNTAGT. The CDR3 sequence: CASSRGLGGGNEQFF. DNA of the CDR3: TGTGCCAGCAGTAGGGGACTCGGGGGGGGTAATGAGCAGTTCTTC.